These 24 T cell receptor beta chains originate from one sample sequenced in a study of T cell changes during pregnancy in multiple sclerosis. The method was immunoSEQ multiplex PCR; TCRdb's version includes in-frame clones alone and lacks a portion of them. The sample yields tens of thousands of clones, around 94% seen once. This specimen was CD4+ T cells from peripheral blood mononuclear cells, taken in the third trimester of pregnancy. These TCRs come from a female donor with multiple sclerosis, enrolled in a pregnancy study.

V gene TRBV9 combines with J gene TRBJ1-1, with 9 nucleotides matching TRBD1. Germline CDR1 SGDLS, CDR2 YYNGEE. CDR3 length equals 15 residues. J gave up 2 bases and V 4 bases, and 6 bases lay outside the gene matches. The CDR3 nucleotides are TGTGCCAGCAGCCCGTGGGGACAGGGAAACACTGAAGCTTTCTTT. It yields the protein CASSPWGQGNTEAFF.

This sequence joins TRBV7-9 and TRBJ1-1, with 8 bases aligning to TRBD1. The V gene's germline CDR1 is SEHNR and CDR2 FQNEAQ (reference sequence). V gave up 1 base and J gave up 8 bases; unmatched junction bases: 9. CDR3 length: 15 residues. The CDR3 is CASSLGQGARDEAFF. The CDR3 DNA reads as TGTGCCAGCAGCTTAGGGCAGGGGGCGCGGGACGAAGCTTTCTTT. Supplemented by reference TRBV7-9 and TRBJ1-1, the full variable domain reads DTGVSQNPRHKITKRGQNVTFRCDPISEHNRLYWYRQTLGQGPEFLTYFQNEAQLEKSRLLSDRFSAERPKGSFSTLEIQRTEQGDSAMYLCASSLGQGARDEAFFGQGTRLTVV.

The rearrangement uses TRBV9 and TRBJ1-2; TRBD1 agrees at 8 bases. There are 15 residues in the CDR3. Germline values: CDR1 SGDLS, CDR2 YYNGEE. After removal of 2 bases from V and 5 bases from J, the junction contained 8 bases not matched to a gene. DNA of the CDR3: TGTGCCAGCAGCGTTCAGGGGGCGACAGGGTATGGCTACACCTTC. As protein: CASSVQGATGYGYTF.

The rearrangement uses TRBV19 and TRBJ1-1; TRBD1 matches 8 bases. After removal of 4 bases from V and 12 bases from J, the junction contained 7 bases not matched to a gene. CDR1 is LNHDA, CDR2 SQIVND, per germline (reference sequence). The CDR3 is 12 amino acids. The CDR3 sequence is CASSSRQGFTFF. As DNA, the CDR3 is TGTGCCAGTAGTAGTAGACAGGGGTTCACTTTCTTT. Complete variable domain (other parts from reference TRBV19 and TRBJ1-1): DGGITQSPKYLFRKEGQNVTLSCEQNLNHDAMYWYRQDPGQGLRLIYYSQIVNDFQKGDIAEGYSVSREKKESFPLTVTSAQKNPTAFYLCASSSRQGFTFFGQGTRLTVV.

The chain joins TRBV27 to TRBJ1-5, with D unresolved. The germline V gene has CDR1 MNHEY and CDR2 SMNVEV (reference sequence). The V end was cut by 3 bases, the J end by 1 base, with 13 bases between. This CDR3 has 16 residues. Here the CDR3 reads CASSFTGSGSNQPQHF. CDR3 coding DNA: TGTGCCAGCAGTTTTACTGGCAGCGGGAGCAATCAGCCCCAGCATTTT.

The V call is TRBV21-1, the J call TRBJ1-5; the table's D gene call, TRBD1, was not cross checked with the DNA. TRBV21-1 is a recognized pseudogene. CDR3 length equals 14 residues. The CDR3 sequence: CASSDTRVLQPQHF. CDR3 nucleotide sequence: TGTGCCAGCAGCGACACCAGGGTTTTACAGCCCCAGCATTTT.

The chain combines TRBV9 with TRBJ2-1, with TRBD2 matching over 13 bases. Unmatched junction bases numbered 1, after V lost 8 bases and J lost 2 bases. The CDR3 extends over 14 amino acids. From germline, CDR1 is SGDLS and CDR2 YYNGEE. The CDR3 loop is CASGTSGTYNEQFF. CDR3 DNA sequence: TGTGCCAGTGGGACTAGCGGGACCTACAATGAGCAGTTCTTC.

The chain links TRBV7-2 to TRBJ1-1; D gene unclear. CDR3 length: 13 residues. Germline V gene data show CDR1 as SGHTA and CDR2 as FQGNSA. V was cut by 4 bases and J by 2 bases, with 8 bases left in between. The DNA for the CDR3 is TGTGCCAGCAGCTCCCGAGGAAACACTGAAGCTTTCTTT. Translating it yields CASSSRGNTEAFF. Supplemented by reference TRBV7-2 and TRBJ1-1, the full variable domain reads GAGVSQSPSNKVTEKGKDVELRCDPISGHTALYWYRQSLGQGLEFLIYFQGNSAPDKSGLPSDRFSAERTGGSVSTLTIQRTQQEDSAVYLCASSSRGNTEAFFGQGTRLTVV.

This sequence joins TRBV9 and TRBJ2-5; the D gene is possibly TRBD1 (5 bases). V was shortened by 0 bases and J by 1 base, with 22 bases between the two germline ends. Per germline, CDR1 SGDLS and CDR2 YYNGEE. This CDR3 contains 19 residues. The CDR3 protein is CASSVGPSFLDSSQETQYF. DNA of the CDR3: TGTGCCAGCAGCGTAGGTCCTAGTTTTCTTGACAGCAGCCAAGAGACCCAGTACTTC.

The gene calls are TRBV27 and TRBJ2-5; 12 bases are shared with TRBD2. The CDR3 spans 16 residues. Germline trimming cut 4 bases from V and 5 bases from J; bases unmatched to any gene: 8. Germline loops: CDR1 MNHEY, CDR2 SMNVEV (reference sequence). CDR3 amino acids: CASSSSRTSGDETQYF. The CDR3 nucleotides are TGTGCCAGCAGTTCCTCCCGGACTAGCGGGGATGAGACCCAGTACTTC.

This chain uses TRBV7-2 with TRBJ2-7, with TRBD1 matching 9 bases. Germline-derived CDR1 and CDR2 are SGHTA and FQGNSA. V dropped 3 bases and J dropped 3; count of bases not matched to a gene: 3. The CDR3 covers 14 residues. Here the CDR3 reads CASSFGTGSYEQYF. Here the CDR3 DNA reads TGTGCCAGCAGCTTCGGGACAGGGAGCTACGAGCAGTACTTC.

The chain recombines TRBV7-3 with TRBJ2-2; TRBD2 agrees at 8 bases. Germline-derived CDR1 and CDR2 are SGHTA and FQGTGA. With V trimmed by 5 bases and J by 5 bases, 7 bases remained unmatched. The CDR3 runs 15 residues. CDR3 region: CASSPMAGGTGELFF. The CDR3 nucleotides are TGTGCCAGCAGCCCAATGGCGGGGGGTACCGGGGAGCTGTTTTTT.

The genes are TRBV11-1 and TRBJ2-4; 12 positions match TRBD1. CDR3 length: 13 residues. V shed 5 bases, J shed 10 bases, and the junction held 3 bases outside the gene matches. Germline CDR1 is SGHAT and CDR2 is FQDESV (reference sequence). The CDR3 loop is CASSGDRGRIQYF. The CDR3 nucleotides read TGTGCCAGCAGCGGGGACAGGGGGCGGATTCAGTACTTC.

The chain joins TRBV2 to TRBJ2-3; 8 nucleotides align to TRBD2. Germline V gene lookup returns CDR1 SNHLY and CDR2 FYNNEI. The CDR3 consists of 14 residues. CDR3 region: CTQSGGALTDTQYF. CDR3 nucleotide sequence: TGTACCCAGTCCGGGGGGGCCCTCACAGATACGCAGTATTTT.

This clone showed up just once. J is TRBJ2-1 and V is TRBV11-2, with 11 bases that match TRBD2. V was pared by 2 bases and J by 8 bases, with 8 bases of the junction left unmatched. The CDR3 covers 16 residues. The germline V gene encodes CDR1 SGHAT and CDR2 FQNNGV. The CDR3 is CASSLFRLAGGHEQFF. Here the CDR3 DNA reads TGTGCCAGCAGCTTATTCCGGCTAGCGGGGGGCCATGAGCAGTTCTTC.

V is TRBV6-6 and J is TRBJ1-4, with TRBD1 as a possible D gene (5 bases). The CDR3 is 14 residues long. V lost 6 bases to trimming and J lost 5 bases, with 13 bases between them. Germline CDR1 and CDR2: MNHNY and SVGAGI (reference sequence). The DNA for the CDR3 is TGTGCCAGCAGGGACACAGGACGAAATGAAAAACTGTTTTTT. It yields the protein CASRDTGRNEKLFF.

As DNA, the CDR3 is TGTGCCAGTAGTATCACAGGCCCCAATCAGCCCCAGCATTTT. Translation: CASSITGPNQPQHF. V is TRBV19 and J is TRBJ1-5, with TRBD1 as a possible D gene (5 bases). Germline values: CDR1 LNHDA, CDR2 SQIVND (reference sequence). There are 14 residues in the CDR3. V gave up 3 bases and J gave up 3 bases, with 9 bases separating them.

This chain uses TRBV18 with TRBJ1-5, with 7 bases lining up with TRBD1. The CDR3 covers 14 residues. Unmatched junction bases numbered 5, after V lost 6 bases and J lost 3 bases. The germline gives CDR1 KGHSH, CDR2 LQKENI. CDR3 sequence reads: CASSGQYLNQPQHF. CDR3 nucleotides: TGTGCCAGCTCGGGACAGTACCTCAATCAGCCCCAGCATTTT.

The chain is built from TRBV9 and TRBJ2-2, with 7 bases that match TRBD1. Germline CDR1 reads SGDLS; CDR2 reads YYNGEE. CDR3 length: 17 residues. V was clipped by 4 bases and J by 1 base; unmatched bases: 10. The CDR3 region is CASSRLTGRKNTGELFF. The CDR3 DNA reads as TGTGCCAGCAGCAGGCTGACAGGGAGAAAGAACACCGGGGAGCTGTTTTTT.

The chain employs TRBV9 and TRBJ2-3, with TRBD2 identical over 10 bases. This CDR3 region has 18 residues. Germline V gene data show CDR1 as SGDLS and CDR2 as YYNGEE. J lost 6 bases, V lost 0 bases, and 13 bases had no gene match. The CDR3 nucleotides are TGTGCCAGCAGCGTAGGCGGTAGCGGGGGGTCTTCGACCGATACGCAGTATTTT. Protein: CASSVGGSGGSSTDTQYF.

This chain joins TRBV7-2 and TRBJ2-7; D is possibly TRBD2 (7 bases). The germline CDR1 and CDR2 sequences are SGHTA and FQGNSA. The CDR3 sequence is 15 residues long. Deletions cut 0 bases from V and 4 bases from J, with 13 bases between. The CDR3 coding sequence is TGTGCCAGCAGCTTAGCGGGGGGGGCGGGGTACGAGCAGTACTTC. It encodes CASSLAGGAGYEQYF.

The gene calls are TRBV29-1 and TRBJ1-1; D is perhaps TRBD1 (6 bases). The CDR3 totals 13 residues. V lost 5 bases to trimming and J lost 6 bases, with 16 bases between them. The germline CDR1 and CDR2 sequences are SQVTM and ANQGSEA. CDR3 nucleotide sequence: TGCAGCGTTTCCGGGGGAGGGGGAGCTGAAGCTTTCTTT. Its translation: CSVSGGGGAEAFF.

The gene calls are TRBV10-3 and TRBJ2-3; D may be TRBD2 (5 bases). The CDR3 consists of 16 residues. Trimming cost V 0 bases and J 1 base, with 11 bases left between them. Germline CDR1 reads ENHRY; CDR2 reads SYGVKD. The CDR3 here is CAISESWTGGTDTQYF. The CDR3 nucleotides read TGTGCCATCAGTGAGTCTTGGACTGGGGGCACAGATACGCAGTATTTT.

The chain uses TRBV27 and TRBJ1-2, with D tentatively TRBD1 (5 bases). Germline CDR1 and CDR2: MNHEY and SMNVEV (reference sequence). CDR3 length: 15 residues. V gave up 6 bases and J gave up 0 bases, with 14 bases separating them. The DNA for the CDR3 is TGTGCCAGCAGGGGAATCGACAGATCTAACTATGGCTACACCTTC. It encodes CASRGIDRSNYGYTF.